This TCR beta chain was retrieved from a study of T-cell memory formation after mild COVID-19. Study at large: TCR clusters were largely donor specific.

The V gene lost 3 bases and the J gene lost 0 bases, with 12 bases spanning the gap. This CDR3 contains 15 residues. Germline V lookup: CDR1 LNHDA, CDR2 SQIVND (reference sequence). Points from the study as a whole: CD4+ contracting clones lay mainly in CM and EM, CD8+ ones in EMRA. Pre-infection memory already had some responding clones, implying cross-reactive memory joined.

The 5'RACE method, run with constant-segment primers, produced TCR alpha and TCR beta cDNA libraries (carrying sample barcodes and UMIs). TCRdb re-analysed the 5' RACE reads in MiXCR, keeping a single row per CDR3 protein. The profile shows almost 250,000 distinct CDR3 sequences, 15% of them singletons. In the case of this clonotype: Antigen: not known.

The TCR sequence derives from an adult woman who had mild COVID-19 (a few samples of this study predate the infection). Cell type and time point are not known. The sequencing sample was made of PBMCs or a T cell subset sorted from them (not recorded which). The chain is built from TRBV19 and TRBJ2-7; possibly TRBD2 for D (6 bases). This CDR3 reads CASSMGLSLSYEQYF. The CDR3, as DNA: TGTGCCAGTAGTATGGGACTGTCGCTCTCCTACGAGCAGTACTTC.